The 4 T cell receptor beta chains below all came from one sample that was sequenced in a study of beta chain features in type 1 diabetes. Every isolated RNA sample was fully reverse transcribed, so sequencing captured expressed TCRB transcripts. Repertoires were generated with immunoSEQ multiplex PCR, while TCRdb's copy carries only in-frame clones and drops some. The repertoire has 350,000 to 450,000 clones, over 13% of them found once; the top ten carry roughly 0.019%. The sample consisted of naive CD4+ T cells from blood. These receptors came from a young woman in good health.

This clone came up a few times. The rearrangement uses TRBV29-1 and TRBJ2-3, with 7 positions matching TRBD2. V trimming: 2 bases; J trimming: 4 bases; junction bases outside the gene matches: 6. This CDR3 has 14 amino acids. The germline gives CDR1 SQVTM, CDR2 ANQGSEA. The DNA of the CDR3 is TGCAGCGTTGAACTTGGAACTAGCGCAGATACGCAGTATTTT. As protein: CSVELGTSADTQYF.

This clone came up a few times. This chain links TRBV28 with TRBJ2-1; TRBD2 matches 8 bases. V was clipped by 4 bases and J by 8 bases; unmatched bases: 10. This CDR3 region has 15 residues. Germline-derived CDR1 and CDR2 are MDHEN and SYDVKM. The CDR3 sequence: CASSSPGLVQDEQFF. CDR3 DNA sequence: TGTGCCAGCAGTTCCCCGGGACTAGTCCAGGATGAGCAGTTCTTC.

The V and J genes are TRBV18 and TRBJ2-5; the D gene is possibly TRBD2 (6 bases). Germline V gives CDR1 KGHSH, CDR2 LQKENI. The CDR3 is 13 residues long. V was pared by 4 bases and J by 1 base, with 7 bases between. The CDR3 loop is CASSRDSQETQYF. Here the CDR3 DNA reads TGTGCCAGCTCACGGGACTCCCAAGAGACCCAGTACTTC.

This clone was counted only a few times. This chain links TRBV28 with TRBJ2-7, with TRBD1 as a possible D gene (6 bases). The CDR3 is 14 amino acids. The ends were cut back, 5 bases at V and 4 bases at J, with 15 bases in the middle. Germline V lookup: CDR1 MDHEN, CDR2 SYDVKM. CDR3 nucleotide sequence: TGTGCCAGCAGTAAACCTCAGGGGTATTACGAGCAGTACTTC. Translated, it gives CASSKPQGYYEQYF.